The clone carrying this T cell receptor (beta chain) was counted at least ten times. Its antigen is currently unknown. These data originate in a study of HIV-infected patients and healthy controls. Roughly three months, about 14 weeks, into antiretroviral therapy, follow-up blood was collected. The repertoire came from unfractionated whole blood and reflected all unsorted peripheral T cells. The CDR3 spans 19 residues. After removal of 6 bases from V and 9 bases from J, the junction contained 21 bases not matched to a gene. Germline loops: CDR1 MNHNS, CDR2 SASEGT. Alpha and beta constant-region primers primed reverse transcription of about 470 ng RNA. Using multiplexing indices, alpha and beta chain libraries were generated apart by chain-specific third strand synthesis. TCRdb ran MiXCR on the 5' RACE reads and lists one entry per CDR3 protein. This sample has roughly 9,000 distinct CDR3 sequences, with around 8.7% found just once.

Study-level points and caveats: Size-matched repertoire data failed to replicate the apparent Gini index recovery after therapy in HIV-infected patients. During therapy, HIV-associated CDR3s fell significantly in frequency, while CMV-associated CDR3s did not change significantly.

The clonotype originates from an adult with HIV infection. The chain couples TRBV6-1 to TRBJ1-5, with 12 bases aligning to TRBD1. The material was blood, obtained during antiretroviral therapy. The CDR3 is CASRHGTGGLNRLQWPQHF. The CDR3 bases are TGTGCCAGCAGGCACGGGACAGGGGGCCTCAACCGTTTACAATGGCCCCAGCATTTT.